The 20 T cell receptor beta chains presented below share a single source sample, sequenced in a study of blood T cell repertoires in COVID-19. Clones were read by immunoSEQ multiplex PCR, and TCRdb kept only the in-frame ones, dropping some. The table lists some 210,000 clones, about nine tenths of them singletons, with about a tenth in the top ten. Sequenced input: PBMCs or T cells enriched from blood (not recorded which). The receptors come from a man between 18 and 35 years old with acute COVID-19.

V usage is TRBV12-3 or TRBV12-4 and J usage is TRBJ2-1; D is perhaps TRBD1 (6 bases). CDR3 length: 12 residues. Trimming removed 6 bases at V and 7 bases at J, with 10 bases between. The CDR3 reads CASSEGGNEQFF. CDR3 DNA sequence: TGTGCCAGCAGCGAAGGGGGAAATGAGCAGTTCTTC.

The chain has TRBV7-3 and TRBJ2-1, with 8 nucleotides matching TRBD2. The ends lost 3 bases at V and 5 bases at J; junction bases unmatched: 3. The CDR3 sequence is 14 residues long. Per germline, CDR1 SGHTA and CDR2 FQGTGA. Written as DNA, the CDR3 is TGTGCCAGCAGCTTTAGCGGGAACGACAATGAGCAGTTCTTC. Protein sequence: CASSFSGNDNEQFF.

This clone was seen just once. DNA of the CDR3: TGTGCCAGCTCGCGGGACGGGGCCTCTGGAAACACCATATATTTT. It translates to CASSRDGASGNTIYF. The chain couples TRBV18 to TRBJ1-3, with D tentatively TRBD1 (5 bases). The CDR3 runs 15 residues. The germline V gene has CDR1 KGHSH and CDR2 LQKENI. The ends were cut back, 6 bases at V and 0 bases at J, with 12 bases in the middle.

V and J are TRBV30 and TRBJ2-1; 9 bases fit TRBD1. Trimming at V came to 6 bases and at J to 6 bases, leaving 6 bases not matched to a gene. The CDR3 length is 13 residues. Germline V gives CDR1 GTSNPN, CDR2 SVGIG (reference sequence). The CDR3 loop reads CACPGQGSNEQFF. In nucleotides, the CDR3 is TGTGCCTGCCCGGGACAGGGCAGCAATGAGCAGTTCTTC.

In this sample, this clone turned up a few times. CDR3 amino acids: CASSEATSGSPDTQYF. The CDR3 DNA follows: TGTGCCAGCAGTGAAGCAACTAGCGGGAGCCCAGATACGCAGTATTTT. The chain joins TRBV6-1 to TRBJ2-3, with 11 bases fitting TRBD2. Germline loops: CDR1 MNHNS, CDR2 SASEGT. This CDR3 region has 16 residues. The ends lost 0 bases at V and 4 bases at J; junction bases unmatched: 3.

The chain recombines TRBV7-2 with TRBJ2-5; no definite D call. The CDR3 loop spans 10 amino acids. V was cut by 0 bases and J by 14 bases, with 7 bases left in between. Looked up from germline, CDR1 is SGHTA and CDR2 is FQGNSA. The CDR3: CASSLAYFYF. The DNA for the CDR3 is TGTGCCAGCAGCTTAGCCTATTTCTACTTC.

The rearrangement uses TRBV29-1 and TRBJ1-1; the match to TRBD1 covers 11 bases. V lost 5 bases to trimming and J lost 1 base; unmatched junction nucleotides: 6. In germline, CDR1 is SQVTM, CDR2 ANQGSEA. CDR3 length equals 15 residues. CDR3 nucleotide sequence: TGCAGCGTTATTTTCGGGACAGGGGGGAACACTGAAGCTTTCTTT. Protein sequence: CSVIFGTGGNTEAFF.

The chain joins TRBV5-5 to TRBJ1-1; D gene ambiguous. The CDR3 totals 16 residues. V lost 4 bases to trimming and J lost 1 base, with 17 bases between them. Germline CDR1 SGHKS, CDR2 YYEKEE (reference sequence). CDR3 sequence reads: CASSQPSEPENTEAFF. CDR3 sequence (DNA): TGTGCCAGCAGCCAGCCTAGTGAGCCGGAGAACACTGAAGCTTTCTTT.

The V and J genes are TRBV7-2 and TRBJ2-7; TRBD2 aligns across 7 bases. The junction had 8 bases not matched to a gene; V was cut back by 5 bases and J by 1 base. CDR3 length: 15 residues. CDR1 and CDR2 from the germline V gene are SGHTA and FQGNSA. In nucleotides, the CDR3 is TGTGCCAGCAGCACACAAGCGGGGATATCCTACGAGCAGTACTTC. Its translation is CASSTQAGISYEQYF.

The rearrangement joins TRBV13 to TRBJ2-1, with D hard to call. The germline V gene has CDR1 PRHDT and CDR2 FYEKMQ (reference sequence). The CDR3 extends over 12 amino acids. V lost 5 bases to trimming and J lost 9 bases, with 11 bases between them. The CDR3, as DNA: TGTGCCAGCAGCCTTGACAAATCTGAGCAGTTCTTC. Protein: CASSLDKSEQFF.

V is TRBV6-2 or TRBV6-3 and J is TRBJ2-1, with TRBD1 identical over 7 bases. J lost 8 bases, V lost 5 bases, and 9 bases had no gene match. Germline V gene sequence: CDR1 MNHEY, CDR2 SVGEGT. CDR3 length equals 14 residues. This CDR3 reads CASSLSGTVDEQFF. CDR3 nucleotide sequence: TGTGCCAGCAGTCTCTCGGGGACAGTGGATGAGCAGTTCTTC.

The chain has TRBV30 and TRBJ1-2; 7 nucleotides line up with TRBD1. Trimming removed 8 bases from V and 4 bases from J; junction bases left unmatched: 10. CDR3 length: 13 residues. CDR1 and CDR2 (germline): GTSNPN, SVGIG (reference sequence). CDR3: CAQLQGMSYGYTF. For the CDR3, the DNA is TGTGCCCAACTACAGGGGATGAGCTATGGCTACACCTTC.

This clone was picked up a small number of times. Different DNA sequences within this sample yield the same CDR3. The chain recombines TRBV18 with TRBJ1-5; D not resolved. CDR1 is KGHSH, CDR2 LQKENI, per germline. The CDR3 covers 13 residues. V was shortened by 3 bases and J by 3 bases, with 6 bases between the two germline ends. The CDR3 reads CASSPSSNQPQHF. The CDR3 DNA reads TGTGCCAGCTCACCGTCATCCAATCAGCCCCAGCATTTT.

The chain is built from TRBV12-3 or TRBV12-4 and TRBJ1-3; D is perhaps TRBD1 (5 bases). The CDR3 length is 13 residues. The V gene lost 3 bases and the J gene lost 5 bases, with 8 bases spanning the gap. DNA of the CDR3: TGTGCCAGCAGTTTGTACAGGCGAAACACCATATATTTT. Amino acid sequence: CASSLYRRNTIYF.

This CDR3 reads CAGSGEGTEAFF. The CDR3 DNA is TGTGCCGGATCTGGGGAGGGCACTGAAGCTTTCTTT. This chain connects TRBV30 to TRBJ1-1; D not certain. Germline V gene data show CDR1 as GTSNPN and CDR2 as SVGIG (reference sequence). V was trimmed by 8 bases and J by 4 bases, leaving 14 bases between them. The CDR3 runs 12 residues.

This clone was seen just once. This chain connects TRBV5-4 to TRBJ2-3, with TRBD2 identical over 14 bases. The J segment lost 1 base and the V segment lost 4 bases, leaving 5 bases of the junction unmatched. This CDR3 contains 17 residues. CDR1 SGHNT and CDR2 YYREEE come from the germline V gene (reference sequence). The CDR3 spells CASSGGLAGVGTDTQYF. The DNA for the CDR3 is TGTGCCAGCAGCGGGGGACTAGCGGGAGTAGGCACAGATACGCAGTATTTT.

This sequence joins TRBV2 and TRBJ1-1, with D hard to call. Trimming removed 3 bases at V and 4 bases at J, with 9 bases between. The CDR3 spans 13 residues. Germline V lookup: CDR1 SNHLY, CDR2 FYNNEI. The CDR3 is CASSDGFGTEAFF. CDR3 coding DNA: TGTGCCAGCAGTGACGGGTTCGGCACTGAAGCTTTCTTT.

CDR3 nucleotides: TGTGCCAGCAGTTTATCCAGGGTCTCCACTGAAGCTTTCTTT. This translates into CASSLSRVSTEAFF. The chain has TRBV28 and TRBJ1-1; perhaps TRBD1 as D (5 bases). Looked up from germline, CDR1 is MDHEN and CDR2 is SYDVKM. Trimming removed 1 base from V and 4 bases from J, with 10 bases in between. The CDR3 has 14 amino acids. The full variable domain, completed using reference TRBV28 and TRBJ1-1, is DVKVTQSSRYLVKRTGEKVFLECVQDMDHENMFWYRQDPGLGLRLIYFSYDVKMKEKGDIPEGYSVSREKKERFSLILESASTNQTSMYLCASSLSRVSTEAFFGQGTRLTVV.

The chain is built from TRBV6-5 and TRBJ1-4; tentative D call: TRBD1 (6 bases). This CDR3 comprises 14 residues. The V gene's germline CDR1 is MNHEY and CDR2 SVGAGI. V was pared by 5 bases and J by 8 bases, with 15 bases between. The CDR3 spells CASSRDRQAEKLFF. CDR3 sequence (DNA): TGTGCCAGCAGTCGAGACAGGCAGGCGGAAAAACTGTTTTTT.

This chain connects TRBV30 to TRBJ1-4; 7 nucleotides align to TRBD1. Germline V CDR1 and CDR2: GTSNPN, SVGIG (reference sequence). V lost 4 bases, J lost 8 bases, and 7 bases stayed unmatched. The CDR3 contains 13 residues. The CDR3 DNA follows: TGTGCCTGGAAAAAAGCAGGGGGAGAAAAACTGTTTTTT. Translating it yields CAWKKAGGEKLFF.